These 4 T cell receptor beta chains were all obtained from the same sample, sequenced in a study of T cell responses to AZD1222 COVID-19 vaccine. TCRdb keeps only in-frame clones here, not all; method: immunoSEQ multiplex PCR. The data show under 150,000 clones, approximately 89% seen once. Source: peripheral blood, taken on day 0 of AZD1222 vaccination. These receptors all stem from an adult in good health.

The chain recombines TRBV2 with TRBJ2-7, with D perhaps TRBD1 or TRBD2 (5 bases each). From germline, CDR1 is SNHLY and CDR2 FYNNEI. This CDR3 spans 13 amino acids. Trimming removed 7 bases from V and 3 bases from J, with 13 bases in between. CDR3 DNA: TGTGCCAGCAAACGGGACCTCAACTACGAGCAGTACTTC. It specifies CASKRDLNYEQYF.

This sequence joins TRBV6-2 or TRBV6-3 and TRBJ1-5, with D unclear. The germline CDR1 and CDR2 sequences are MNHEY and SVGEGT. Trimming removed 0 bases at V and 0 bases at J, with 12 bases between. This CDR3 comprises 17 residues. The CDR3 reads CASSYSVGKYSNQPQHF. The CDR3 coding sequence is TGTGCCAGCAGTTACTCCGTTGGGAAATATAGCAATCAGCCCCAGCATTTT.

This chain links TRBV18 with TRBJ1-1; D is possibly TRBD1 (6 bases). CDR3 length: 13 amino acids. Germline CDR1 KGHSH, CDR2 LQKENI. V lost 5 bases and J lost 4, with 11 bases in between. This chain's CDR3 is CASSATGPTEAFF. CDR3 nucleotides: TGTGCCAGCTCAGCCACAGGGCCCACTGAAGCTTTCTTT.

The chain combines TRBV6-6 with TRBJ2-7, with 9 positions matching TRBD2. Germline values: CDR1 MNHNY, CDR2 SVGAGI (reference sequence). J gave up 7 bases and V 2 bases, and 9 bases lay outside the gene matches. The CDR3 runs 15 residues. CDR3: CASSYGTSPPGEQYF. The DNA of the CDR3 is TGTGCCAGCAGTTACGGGACTAGCCCGCCGGGTGAGCAGTACTTC.